One sample yielded the 26 T cell receptor beta chains listed below, sequenced in a study of shared clonotypes between healthy human individuals. Clones were sequenced by immunoSEQ multiplex PCR, and TCRdb holds only the in-frame ones, with some missing. Of hundreds of thousands of clones listed, roughly 98% are singletons. Naive CD8 cells, CD45RO-negative and positively selected for CCR7, excluded terminally differentiated effector memory CD45RA+ cells. The sample consisted of naive CD8+ T cells sorted from blood. The receptors here all came from a man younger than 40 in good health.

The chain carries TRBV4-1 and TRBJ1-3; D not resolved. Germline values: CDR1 MGHRA, CDR2 YSYEKL. Trimming took 1 base from V and 2 from J, leaving 9 bases between them. The CDR3 covers 15 residues. CDR3 loop: CASSQGPGPGNTIYF. CDR3 sequence (DNA): TGCGCCAGCAGCCAAGGTCCGGGTCCTGGAAACACCATATATTTT.

V is TRBV6-6 and J is TRBJ2-7; possibly TRBD2 for D (6 bases). Trimming took 8 bases from V and 5 from J, leaving 16 bases between them. In germline, CDR1 is MNHNY, CDR2 SVGAGI (reference sequence). This CDR3 has 13 amino acids. CDR3 in DNA: TGTGCCAGCCGTCGGGGGACTTTGGACGAGCAGTACTTC. Its translation: CASRRGTLDEQYF.

The V call is TRBV10-1, the J call TRBJ2-7; 7 nucleotides match TRBD1. CDR3 size: 15 residues. Germline trimming cut 9 bases from V and 1 base from J; bases unmatched to any gene: 12. Germline V gene sequence: CDR1 WNHNN, CDR2 SYGVQD (reference sequence). The CDR3 here is CARGTVAASSYEQYF. Written as DNA, the CDR3 is TGCGCCAGAGGGACAGTTGCCGCCTCTTCCTACGAGCAGTACTTC.

This chain links TRBV11-2 with TRBJ2-7; 8 bases line up with TRBD1. Germline CDR1 reads SGHAT; CDR2 reads FQNNGV. Trimming cost V 4 bases and J 1 base; bases outside gene matches: 6. This CDR3 has 15 residues. The CDR3 DNA sequence: TGTGCCAGCAGCTACAGGGGGAGACTATCCTACGAGCAGTACTTC. It codes for CASSYRGRLSYEQYF.

The count of this clone is one. J is TRBJ2-1 and V is TRBV2, with D possibly being TRBD1 (6 bases). The germline V and J ends were trimmed by 3 bases and 8 bases, with 14 bases remaining between them. CDR1 is SNHLY, CDR2 FYNNEI, per germline. The CDR3 sequence is 14 residues long. The CDR3 bases are TGTGCCAGCAGTGATGAACAGGGTCGGGATGAGCAGTTCTTC. Translated, it gives CASSDEQGRDEQFF.

The chain combines TRBV4-3 with TRBJ2-7, with a possible D match to TRBD1 (6 bases). Germline values: CDR1 LGHNA, CDR2 YSLEER. V shed 2 bases and J shed 3 bases, with 20 bases lying between them. CDR3 length equals 17 residues. CDR3 nucleotides: TGCGCCAGCAGCCAATCACGTCAGTACAGGGATTACTACGAGCAGTACTTC. It is translated as CASSQSRQYRDYYEQYF.

The chain carries TRBV7-9 and TRBJ2-5; tentatively, D is TRBD1 (6 bases). The CDR3 is 15 residues long. Germline loops: CDR1 SEHNR, CDR2 FQNEAQ (reference sequence). Trimming took 5 bases from V and 1 from J, leaving 14 bases between them. The chain's CDR3 is CASSPPDSRQETQYF. CDR3 DNA: TGTGCCAGCAGCCCCCCGGACAGCCGCCAAGAGACCCAGTACTTC.

The chain is built from TRBV27 and TRBJ1-1, with a weak D call TRBD1 (6 bases). The V end was cut by 5 bases, the J end by 1 base, with 8 bases between. The CDR3 sequence is 13 residues long. Per germline, CDR1 MNHEY and CDR2 SMNVEV (reference sequence). The CDR3 loop is CASSQQGNTEAFF. The CDR3 nucleotides read TGTGCCAGCAGTCAACAGGGGAACACTGAAGCTTTCTTT.

The chain recombines TRBV7-8 with TRBJ2-1, with 7 positions matching TRBD2. This CDR3 has 15 amino acids. CDR1 and CDR2 (germline): SGHVS, FQNEAQ. With 2 bases clipped from V and 4 bases from J, the junction kept 5 bases outside the gene matches. In nucleotides, the CDR3 is TGTGCCAGCAGCTTAATAGCGGGTGGATACAATGAGCAGTTCTTC. Protein: CASSLIAGGYNEQFF.

The chain employs TRBV27 and TRBJ2-1; the match to TRBD2 covers 9 bases. The germline CDR1 and CDR2 sequences are MNHEY and SMNVEV (reference sequence). With V trimmed by 1 base and J by 9 bases, 10 bases remained unmatched. CDR3 length: 16 residues. The CDR3 nucleotides are TGTGCCAGCAGTTTATTAGGGGTAGCGGGAGACACTGAGCAGTTCTTC. Translating gives CASSLLGVAGDTEQFF.

This chain links TRBV2 with TRBJ2-1; D is perhaps TRBD1 (6 bases). Germline V gene lookup returns CDR1 SNHLY and CDR2 FYNNEI. This CDR3 spans 15 amino acids. Trimming left V 4 bases short and J 0 bases short, with 10 bases between. CDR3 region: CASSVDRSSYNEQFF. In DNA form, the CDR3 reads TGTGCCAGCAGTGTTGACAGGAGCTCCTACAATGAGCAGTTCTTC.

The rearrangement joins TRBV5-1 to TRBJ2-7; maybe TRBD2 (5 bases). The CDR3 spans 13 residues. Germline values: CDR1 SGHRS, CDR2 YFSETQ. V lost 4 bases and J lost 6, with 14 bases in between. The chain's CDR3 is CASSPEGGSEQYF. CDR3 sequence (DNA): TGCGCCAGCAGCCCCGAGGGCGGATCCGAGCAGTACTTC.

Turning to this clone: Additional DNA sequences in this sample encode the identical CDR3. V and J are TRBV5-1 and TRBJ2-7; D is unclear. Germline-derived CDR1 and CDR2 are SGHRS and YFSETQ. The CDR3 is 13 residues long. V lost 1 base and J lost 0, with 5 bases in between. CDR3 DNA: TGCGCCAGCAGCTTGCGTAGCTCCTACGAGCAGTACTTC. Translated, it gives CASSLRSSYEQYF. Drawing the rest from reference TRBV5-1 and TRBJ2-7, the complete variable domain is KAGVTQTPRYLIKTRGQQVTLSCSPISGHRSVSWYQQTPGQGLQFLFEYFSETQRNKGNFPGRFSGRQFSNSRSEMNVSTLELGDSALYLCASSLRSSYEQYFGPGTRLTVT.

A remark on this clone: Other DNA sequences from this sample encode an identical CDR3 as well. The V call is TRBV27, the J call TRBJ1-1; a weak D match, TRBD1 (5 bases). CDR1 MNHEY and CDR2 SMNVEV come from the germline V gene (reference sequence). Trimming took off 6 bases at V and 5 bases at J, with 13 bases between the two ends. This CDR3 has 13 amino acids. CDR3 sequence reads: CASSFPGGTEAFF. The CDR3 DNA sequence: TGTGCCAGCAGCTTCCCCGGGGGGACTGAAGCTTTCTTT.

This chain joins TRBV19 and TRBJ2-1, with no clear D. Looked up from germline, CDR1 is LNHDA and CDR2 is SQIVND (reference sequence). The CDR3 runs 15 residues. Trimming removed 3 bases from V and 0 bases from J, with 9 bases in between. The CDR3 sequence: CASSISLVSYNEQFF. DNA for the CDR3: TGTGCCAGTAGTATCAGCCTAGTCTCCTACAATGAGCAGTTCTTC.

The chain has TRBV5-6 and TRBJ1-2; 8 nucleotides line up with TRBD1. This CDR3 contains 17 residues. V dropped 0 bases and J dropped 4; count of bases not matched to a gene: 11. Germline CDR1 and CDR2: SGHDT and YYEEEE. The CDR3 nucleotides are TGTGCCAGCAGCTTGGTCGGCAGGGGGCAAATCACCTATGGCTACACCTTC. This encodes CASSLVGRGQITYGYTF.

The CDR3 reads CASSVYPSGYNEQFF. The CDR3 DNA is TGTGCCAGCAGTGTCTACCCTAGCGGGTACAATGAGCAGTTCTTC. The gene calls are TRBV6-4 and TRBJ2-1, with TRBD2 matching over 8 bases. V shed 4 bases, J shed 4 bases, and the junction held 6 bases outside the gene matches. CDR1 MRHNA and CDR2 SNTAGT come from the germline V gene. This CDR3 contains 15 residues.

This clone was recorded only once. J is TRBJ2-3 and V is TRBV28, with D perhaps matching TRBD1 (6 bases). CDR1 is MDHEN, CDR2 SYDVKM, per germline. The CDR3 runs 14 residues. V was clipped by 6 bases and J by 3 bases, with 13 bases between them. The chain's CDR3 is CASSTVTGTDTQYF. As DNA, the CDR3 is TGTGCCAGCAGCACCGTCACAGGGACAGATACGCAGTATTTT.

This clone was seen once. The J gene is TRBJ2-2, the V gene TRBV5-1; no clear D. The germline V gene has CDR1 SGHRS and CDR2 YFSETQ. The CDR3 extends over 16 amino acids. V lost 7 bases to trimming and J lost 2 bases, with 18 bases between them. As DNA, the CDR3 is TGCGCCAGCCTTGAGAGTGACATTATAAACACCGGGGAGCTGTTTTTT. It translates to CASLESDIINTGELFF.

CDR3 DNA: TGCGCCAGCAGGGAGGCGGGAGGACTGGGGGAGACCCAGTACTTC. Translating gives CASREAGGLGETQYF. The chain links TRBV5-1 to TRBJ2-5; 8 nucleotides match TRBD2. The CDR3 is made up of 15 amino acids. Germline CDR1 is SGHRS and CDR2 is YFSETQ. J lost 5 bases, V lost 5 bases, and 11 bases had no gene match.

The J gene is TRBJ1-5, the V gene TRBV4-1, with D perhaps matching TRBD1 (6 bases). The germline gives CDR1 MGHRA, CDR2 YSYEKL. Trimming removed 0 bases from V and 4 bases from J, with 16 bases in between. The length of the CDR3 is 17 residues. CDR3 nucleotide sequence: TGCGCCAGCAGCCAAGAAGGGTGGACAGACCTGAATCAGCCCCAGCATTTT. It translates to CASSQEGWTDLNQPQHF.

The V gene is TRBV6-5, the J gene TRBJ1-1; D gene uncertain. CDR3 length equals 12 residues. Looked up from germline, CDR1 is MNHEY and CDR2 is SVGAGI. V dropped 5 bases and J dropped 1 base, with 5 bases sitting between them. The DNA of the CDR3 is TGTGCCAGCAGTCCGGGGAACACTGAAGCTTTCTTT. This encodes CASSPGNTEAFF.

This chain connects TRBV2 to TRBJ2-3; 7 nucleotides line up with TRBD1. The CDR3 has 15 amino acids. Germline-derived CDR1 and CDR2 are SNHLY and FYNNEI. Trimming cost V 7 bases and J 0 bases; bases outside gene matches: 7. This CDR3 reads CASNYGTASTDTQYF. CDR3 DNA sequence: TGTGCCAGCAACTACGGGACAGCCAGCACAGATACGCAGTATTTT.

The chain recombines TRBV27 with TRBJ2-1; D call uncertain. The V gene lost 10 bases and the J gene lost 4 bases, with 11 bases spanning the gap. The germline V gene encodes CDR1 MNHEY and CDR2 SMNVEV (reference sequence). The CDR3 spans 12 residues. CDR3 sequence (DNA): TGTGCCACATGGGCCTCGTACAATGAGCAGTTCTTC. Translating gives CATWASYNEQFF.

The chain uses TRBV5-1 and TRBJ2-1, with 8 bases lining up with TRBD1. The length of the CDR3 is 14 residues. The V and J ends lost 6 bases and 4 bases, in that order; junction bases with no gene match: 6. Germline-derived CDR1 and CDR2 are SGHRS and YFSETQ. DNA for the CDR3: TGCGCCAGCAACGGACAGGGAGGATACAATGAGCAGTTCTTC. Its protein product is CASNGQGGYNEQFF.

The rearrangement uses TRBV7-2 and TRBJ2-1, with 11 bases aligning to TRBD2. CDR3 size: 14 residues. With V trimmed by 5 bases and J by 8 bases, 5 bases remained unmatched. Germline V gene data show CDR1 as SGHTA and CDR2 as FQGNSA. The CDR3: CASSLGTSGDEQFF. DNA of the CDR3: TGTGCCAGCAGCCTCGGGACTAGCGGTGATGAGCAGTTCTTC.